Listed below are T cell receptor beta chains from one sample, sequenced in a study of immune evolution from preneoplasia to lung adenocarcinoma. Produced via immunoSEQ multiplex PCR; TCRdb's table is partial and in-frame only. This table has roughly 810 clones, less than 45% appearing once. The source material was FFPE normal lung tissue adjacent to the tumor. All receptors derive from a person aged 45-65 years with lung adenocarcinoma. Both conserved end residues are trimmed from each CDR3.

V gene	J gene	CDR3 protein
TRBV7-9	TRBJ2-5	ASSFPTPGTQY
TRBV4-1	TRBJ1-1	ASSQGQRNTEAF
TRBV28	TRBJ1-4	ASSSPVGSLNEKLF
TRBV29-1	TRBJ1-5	SVRDNYNQPQH
TRBV10-3	TRBJ1-3	AIRGTSSGNTIY
TRBV6-6	TRBJ2-2	ASSYGSSGATGELF
TRBV5-1	TRBJ2-1	ASTLAGGYNEQF
TRBV28	TRBJ1-4	ASSGQAEKLF
TRBV5-5	TRBJ2-5	ASSLLEETQY
TRBV28	TRBJ1-2	ASSFSGDGYT
TRBV5-1	TRBJ2-5	ASSAGEPGETQY
TRBV5-1	TRBJ2-1	ASSTGSSYNEQF
TRBV27	TRBJ2-3	ASWREADTQY
TRBV6-5	TRBJ2-7	ASSYSGADEQY
TRBV5-5	TRBJ2-7	ASSLLRDSSYEQY
TRBV4-3	TRBJ1-2	ASSQDRGRGYYGYT
TRBV9	TRBJ1-1	ASSVGGGTDTEAF
TRBV7-4	TRBJ2-3	ASRIGQGGDTQY
TRBV28	TRBJ1-2	ASSFLDRKNYGYT
TRBV19	TRBJ2-5	ASSGGGTVQETQY
TRBV29-1	TRBJ1-1	SVLDRGRNTEAF
TRBV7-9	TRBJ1-2	ASSLSGGNYGYT
TRBV10-2	TRBJ1-1	ASSESTFTVGF
TRBV30	TRBJ2-1	AWGRATNEQF
TRBV5-1	TRBJ2-1	ASSSAGEYNEQF
TRBV5-4	TRBJ1-5	ASSLQGGYSNQPQH
TRBV28	TRBJ1-5	ASRGQGPNQPQH
TRBV15	TRBJ2-1	ATSPNRENVNEQF
TRBV27	TRBJ2-2	ASSLLPPGLAANTGELF
TRBV30	TRBJ1-1	AWSGKGQGAMNTEAF
TRBV2	TRBJ1-5	ASTYTGTNQPQH
TRBV6-1	TRBJ2-2	ASIWGPGGTGELF
TRBV11-2	TRBJ2-7	ASSYRGTALEQY
TRBV28	TRBJ1-5	ASSPALDTKWEPQH
TRBV6-5	TRBJ2-7	ASSYRGQGTYEQY
TRBV19	TRBJ2-6	ASTPSGANVLT
TRBV4-1	TRBJ2-5	ASSHGAGGEQETQY
TRBV7-2	TRBJ2-1	ASSRQAGWSNEQF
TRBV4-3	TRBJ1-4	ASSQDWNEKLF
TRBV7-9	TRBJ2-5	ASSPRPGQGQETQY
TRBV28	TRBJ2-5	ASSAPLADGGETQY
TRBV9	TRBJ2-3	ASSLRDYTDTQY
TRBV28	TRBJ2-3	ASSLLGLAGGPTDTQY
TRBV18	TRBJ1-6	ASSQSEVGTGGVWFSPLH
TRBV4-2	TRBJ2-3	ASSQVGDNTDTQY
TRBV30	TRBJ2-6	AWTRTGVSGANVLT
TRBV4-2	TRBJ1-1	ASSQEPDRGQAF
TRBV5-4	TRBJ1-6	ASSLTGDGNSPLH
TRBV4-1	TRBJ2-1	ASSQMGTGSYNEQF
TRBV6-5	TRBJ1-1	ASSQPGMNTEAF
TRBV9	TRBJ2-7	ASSRGDGVTPL
TRBV28	TRBJ1-5	ASSLSGPQH
TRBV5-4	TRBJ2-5	ASSLAPKETQY
TRBV7-3	TRBJ2-3	ASSPGWGGDTQY